Below, 24 T cell receptor beta chains from the same sample are listed, as sequenced in a study of cytomegalovirus exposure and HLA in healthy donors. TCRdb's table, derived via immunoSEQ multiplex PCR, lists solely in-frame clones and lacks some. The data hold approximately 260,000 clones, with 70% to 90% observed a single time. The specimen was PBMCs. These receptors came from a woman aged 30 to 39 in good health and CMV-seropositive.

This rearrangement joins TRBV7-6 to TRBJ1-2; TRBD1 is a possible D gene (6 bases). Trimming removed 1 base from V and 1 base from J, with 16 bases in between. The CDR3 runs 17 residues. The germline V gene has CDR1 SGHVS and CDR2 FNYEAQ. CDR3: CASSLGAGERGNYGYTF. The CDR3 bases are TGTGCCAGCAGCTTAGGGGCAGGGGAGAGGGGTAACTATGGCTACACCTTC.

The J gene is TRBJ1-2, the V gene TRBV27, with a possible D match to TRBD1 (5 bases). The CDR3 contains 16 residues. V was cut by 7 bases and J by 0 bases, with 18 bases left in between. Germline lookup yields CDR1 MNHEY and CDR2 SMNVEV (reference sequence). CDR3 coding DNA: TGTGCCAGCATCGGAAAAGTGGGACTGTCTAACTATGGCTACACCTTC. Translation: CASIGKVGLSNYGYTF.

V is TRBV18 and J is TRBJ2-1; 7 positions agree with TRBD2. The CDR3 is 15 residues long. The germline V gene has CDR1 KGHSH and CDR2 LQKENI. Unmatched junction bases numbered 14, after V lost 5 bases and J lost 10 bases. CDR3 loop: CASSLPSGLNPEQFF. The CDR3, as DNA: TGTGCCAGCTCATTACCTAGCGGATTAAACCCCGAGCAGTTCTTC.

This chain links TRBV11-3 with TRBJ1-2, with a weak D call TRBD1 (6 bases). The CDR3 has 17 amino acids. V dropped 6 bases and J dropped 1 base, with 21 bases sitting between them. The germline CDR1 and CDR2 sequences are SGHNT and YENEEA. Here the CDR3 DNA reads TGTGCCAGCAGTCAACGCTATTCCGGACAGATTAACTATGGCTACACCTTC. Encoded protein: CASSQRYSGQINYGYTF.

The chain recombines TRBV2 with TRBJ2-2; D possibly corresponds to TRBD2 (9 bases). This CDR3 contains 14 residues. CDR1 and CDR2 (germline): SNHLY, FYNNEI. The CDR3, as DNA: TGTGCTATTGACCTAGCGGGACAGGCCGGGGAGCTGTTTTTT. Its translation is CAIDLAGQAGELFF.

The chain carries TRBV5-1 and TRBJ2-5; D gene uncertain. CDR3 length equals 15 residues. V dropped 0 bases and J dropped 4 bases, with 13 bases sitting between them. Germline V gene data show CDR1 as SGHRS and CDR2 as YFSETQ. The CDR3 nucleotides are TGCGCCAGCAGCTTGGAACCCGGAGAGCGAGAGACCCAGTACTTC. This gives the protein CASSLEPGERETQYF.

The chain is built from TRBV30 and TRBJ2-7, with no clear D. V shed 0 bases and J shed 3 bases, with 6 bases lying between them. This CDR3 is 12 amino acids long. Germline V CDR1 and CDR2: GTSNPN, SVGIG (reference sequence). The CDR3 coding sequence is TGTGCCTGGAGTGTAGGCGGCTACGAGCAGTACTTC. Protein sequence: CAWSVGGYEQYF.

The chain recombines TRBV5-5 with TRBJ2-7; D not resolved. The germline V gene encodes CDR1 SGHKS and CDR2 YYEKEE (reference sequence). Trimming shortened V by 1 base and J by 0 bases, and 5 bases separated the two germline ends. The length of the CDR3 is 13 residues. CDR3 residues: CASSLLSSYEQYF. CDR3 nucleotide sequence: TGTGCCAGCAGCTTGCTCTCCTCCTACGAGCAGTACTTC. Full variable domain (remainder filled in from reference TRBV5-5 and TRBJ2-7): DAGVTQSPTHLIKTRGQQVTLRCSPISGHKSVSWYQQVLGQGPQFIFQYYEKEERGRGNFPDRFSARQFPNYSSELNVNALLLGDSALYLCASSLLSSYEQYFGPGTRLTVT.

This chain connects TRBV19 to TRBJ2-2, with 8 bases matching TRBD2. Looked up from germline, CDR1 is LNHDA and CDR2 is SQIVND (reference sequence). The CDR3 has 16 amino acids. J lost 0 bases, V lost 6 bases, and 6 bases had no gene match. For the CDR3, the DNA is TGTGCCAGTAGAGCGGGAGACAGGCCGAACACCGGGGAGCTGTTTTTT. It translates to CASRAGDRPNTGELFF.

The rearrangement uses TRBV6-1 and TRBJ2-7; 7 bases fit TRBD1. The CDR3 sequence is 15 residues long. V lost 4 bases to trimming and J lost 0 bases; unmatched junction nucleotides: 6. Germline V lookup: CDR1 MNHNS, CDR2 SASEGT. As DNA, the CDR3 is TGTGCCAGCAGTGTAAGGGACAGAAACTCCTACGAGCAGTACTTC. Protein: CASSVRDRNSYEQYF.

The chain recombines TRBV9 with TRBJ2-2; the D gene is possibly TRBD1 (6 bases). In germline, CDR1 is SGDLS, CDR2 YYNGEE. This CDR3 is built from 16 residues. Trimming took off 4 bases at V and 1 base at J, with 14 bases between the two ends. CDR3 loop: CASSPQMTGNTGELFF. Here the CDR3 DNA reads TGTGCCAGCAGCCCTCAAATGACAGGGAACACCGGGGAGCTGTTTTTT.

The chain is built from TRBV11-2 and TRBJ1-4, with 10 bases matching TRBD1. Germline CDR1 and CDR2: SGHAT and FQNNGV. The CDR3 extends over 15 amino acids. The V gene end was trimmed by 6 bases and the J gene end by 7 bases; junction bases not matched to a gene: 8. CDR3 bases: TGTGCCAGCAGGAGACCGGGACAGGGGAGTGAAAAACTGTTTTTT. As protein: CASRRPGQGSEKLFF.

CDR3 protein: CASSYPTALNTEAFF. The CDR3 DNA reads TGTGCCAGCAGTTACCCTACAGCCTTGAACACTGAAGCTTTCTTT. This rearrangement joins TRBV2 to TRBJ1-1; D gene uncertain. This CDR3 is 15 amino acids long. Germline V gene sequence: CDR1 SNHLY, CDR2 FYNNEI. V was cut by 5 bases and J by 0 bases, with 13 bases left in between.

The J gene is TRBJ2-5, the V gene TRBV15; the match to TRBD1 covers 7 bases. With V trimmed by 8 bases and J by 2 bases, 11 bases remained unmatched. The CDR3 covers 15 residues. From germline, CDR1 is LNHNV and CDR2 YYDKDF (reference sequence). The CDR3 sequence: CATSDRDRNQETQYF. CDR3 nucleotide sequence: TGTGCCACCTCCGACCGGGACAGAAATCAAGAGACCCAGTACTTC.

At least ten counts were recorded for this clone. The chain combines TRBV30 with TRBJ1-5; TRBD1 might be the D (5 bases). The CDR3 loop spans 15 amino acids. Trimming left V 0 bases short and J 4 bases short, with 13 bases between. Germline values: CDR1 GTSNPN, CDR2 SVGIG (reference sequence). The chain's CDR3 is CAWSVVGQSNQPQHF. The CDR3 DNA follows: TGTGCCTGGAGTGTAGTGGGGCAGTCAAATCAGCCCCAGCATTTT.

The gene calls are TRBV9 and TRBJ2-1, with 12 bases lining up with TRBD2. This CDR3 is built from 18 residues. V lost 2 bases to trimming and J lost 14 bases; unmatched junction nucleotides: 20. Germline-derived CDR1 and CDR2 are SGDLS and YYNGEE. CDR3 DNA sequence: TGTGCCAGCAGCGTGGGGGCAGGGGGCCGGCTAGCGGGAGGGCCCGAGTTCTTC. It specifies CASSVGAGGRLAGGPEFF.

The genes are TRBV15 and TRBJ2-5; weak D call: TRBD2 (5 bases). In germline, CDR1 is LNHNV, CDR2 YYDKDF (reference sequence). Between the trimmed V and J ends, which lost 6 bases and 5 bases, there was a span of 19 bases. The CDR3 has 15 residues. The CDR3 DNA reads TGTGCCACCAGACCGGTAGGAGGAAACTTGGAGACCCAGTACTTC. This codes for CATRPVGGNLETQYF.

The V call is TRBV5-4, the J call TRBJ2-5, with 9 nucleotides matching TRBD2. The CDR3 runs to 15 residues. Trimming at V came to 4 bases and at J to 7 bases, leaving 11 bases not matched to a gene. The germline V gene encodes CDR1 SGHNT and CDR2 YYREEE (reference sequence). CDR3 in DNA: TGTGCCAGCAGCCTAGTTAGCGGAGCGGGAGGGACCCAGTACTTC. Encoded protein: CASSLVSGAGGTQYF.

The chain recombines TRBV27 with TRBJ2-1; D perhaps matches TRBD2 (6 bases). Deletions cut 0 bases from V and 6 bases from J, with 6 bases between. The CDR3 extends over 13 amino acids. Germline loops: CDR1 MNHEY, CDR2 SMNVEV (reference sequence). The CDR3 DNA sequence: TGTGCCAGCAGTTTATCGACTAGCAATGAGCAGTTCTTC. Translating it yields CASSLSTSNEQFF.

CDR3 amino acids: CASSQRTGAIYEQYF. Written as DNA, the CDR3 is TGTGCCAGCAGCCAGCGGACAGGGGCTATCTACGAGCAGTACTTC. J is TRBJ2-7 and V is TRBV7-2; 9 bases match TRBD1. V lost 5 bases and J lost 3; bases outside the gene matches: 8. The CDR3 is 15 amino acids. CDR1 SGHTA and CDR2 FQGNSA come from the germline V gene.

V usage is TRBV19 and J usage is TRBJ1-1; D is possibly TRBD1 (6 bases). Germline loops: CDR1 LNHDA, CDR2 SQIVND (reference sequence). CDR3 length: 15 residues. The ends were cut back, 6 bases at V and 0 bases at J, with 14 bases in the middle. CDR3 DNA: TGTGCCAGTAGGGAACAGGGTGGGTTGAACACTGAAGCTTTCTTT. It is translated as CASREQGGLNTEAFF.

The V gene is TRBV10-3, the J gene TRBJ2-3; 7 nucleotides match TRBD2. J gave up 5 bases and V 6 bases, and 14 bases lay outside the gene matches. The CDR3 runs 16 residues. Germline CDR1 is ENHRY and CDR2 is SYGVKD. CDR3 loop: CAISPQARLAQDTQYF. The DNA for the CDR3 is TGTGCCATCAGCCCCCAGGCCCGACTAGCTCAAGATACGCAGTATTTT.

The J gene is TRBJ1-4, the V gene TRBV25-1; 7 nucleotides line up with TRBD1. CDR3 length: 18 residues. Trimming took 2 bases from V and 4 from J; bases not matched to a gene: 13. The germline V gene has CDR1 MGHDK and CDR2 SYGVNS. In nucleotides, the CDR3 is TGTGCCAGCAGTGAAGAAAGGGACAGTGTGGGTGTTAATGAAAAACTGTTTTTT. It specifies CASSEERDSVGVNEKLFF.

The chain has TRBV27 and TRBJ2-1, with no clear D. The germline V gene has CDR1 MNHEY and CDR2 SMNVEV (reference sequence). This CDR3 is 16 amino acids long. With 4 bases removed from V and 6 bases from J, the gap between germline ends came to 19 bases. The DNA of the CDR3 is TGTGCCAGCAGTTCCCCATTCCGCCAGGCGATCAATGAGCAGTTCTTC. Its translation: CASSSPFRQAINEQFF.